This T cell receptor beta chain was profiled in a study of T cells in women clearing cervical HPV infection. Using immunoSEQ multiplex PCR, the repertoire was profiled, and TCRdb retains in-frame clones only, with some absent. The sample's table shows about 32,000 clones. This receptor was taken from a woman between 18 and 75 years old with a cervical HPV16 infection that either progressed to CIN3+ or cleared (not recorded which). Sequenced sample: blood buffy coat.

CDR3 protein: CACLGQGLGSYNSPLHF. The CDR3 bases that were read are TGTGCCTGCCTAGGACAGGGTTTAGGCTCCTATAATTCACCC. This chain connects TRBV30 to TRBJ1-6, with 8 bases that match TRBD1. The CDR3 end lies 3 residues beyond the end of the read and is filled in from the germline J gene. This CDR3 is built from 17 residues. V was pared by 6 bases and J by 0 bases, with 10 bases of the junction left unmatched. CDR1 and CDR2 (germline): GTSNPN, SVGIG (reference sequence). Based on the CDR3 plus reference TRBV30 and TRBJ1-6, the full variable domain is SQTIHQWPATLVQPVGSPLSLECTVEGTSNPNLYWYRQAAGRGLQLLFYSVGIGQISSEVPQNLSASRPQDRQFILSSKKLLLSDSGFYLCACLGQGLGSYNSPLHFGNGTRLTVT.